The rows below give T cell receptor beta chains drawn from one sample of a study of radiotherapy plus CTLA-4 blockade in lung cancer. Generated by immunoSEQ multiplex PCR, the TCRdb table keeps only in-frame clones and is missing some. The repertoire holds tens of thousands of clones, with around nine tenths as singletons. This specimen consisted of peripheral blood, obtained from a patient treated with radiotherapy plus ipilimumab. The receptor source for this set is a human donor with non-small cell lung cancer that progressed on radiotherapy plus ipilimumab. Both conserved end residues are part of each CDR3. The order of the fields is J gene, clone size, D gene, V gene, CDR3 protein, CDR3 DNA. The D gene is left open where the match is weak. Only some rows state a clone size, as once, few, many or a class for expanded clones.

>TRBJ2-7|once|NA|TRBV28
CASSYTQQYF
TGTGCCAGCAGTTACACCCAGCAGTACTTC
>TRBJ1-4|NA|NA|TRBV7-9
CASSLYSSGAQATNEKLFF
TGTGCCAGCAGCTTATATTCATCAGGCGCGCAGGCAACTAATGAAAAACTGTTTTTT
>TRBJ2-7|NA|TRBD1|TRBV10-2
CASTSGGNYEQYF
TGCGCCAGTACCTCAGGGGGTAACTACGAGCAGTACTTC
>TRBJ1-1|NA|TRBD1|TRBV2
CASSYQGATEAFF
TGTGCCAGCAGTTACCAGGGGGCCACTGAAGCTTTCTTT
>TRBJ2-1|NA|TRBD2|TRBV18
CASSQSGGITDEQFF
TGTGCCAGCTCACAAAGCGGGGGGATTACCGATGAGCAGTTCTTC
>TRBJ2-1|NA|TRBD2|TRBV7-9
CASSARLAGAINEQFF
TGTGCCAGCAGCGCCCGACTAGCGGGAGCGATCAATGAGCAGTTCTTC
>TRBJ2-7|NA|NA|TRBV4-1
CASSQGPYEQYF
TGCGCCAGCAGCCAAGGGCCCTACGAGCAGTACTTC
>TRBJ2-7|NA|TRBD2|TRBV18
CASSPWSLAGVLYEQYF
TGTGCCAGCTCACCGTGGAGCCTAGCGGGAGTACTCTACGAGCAGTACTTC
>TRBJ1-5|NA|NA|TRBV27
CASSLWGSNQPQHF
TGTGCCAGCAGTTTATGGGGAAGCAATCAGCCCCAGCATTTT
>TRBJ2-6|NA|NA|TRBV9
CASSVVRDRGNTGANVLTF
TGTGCCAGCAGCGTAGTGCGGGATCGGGGGAACACTGGGGCCAACGTCCTGACTTTC
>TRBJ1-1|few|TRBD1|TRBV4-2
CASSQEGTGRNTEAFF
TGTGCCAGCAGCCAAGAAGGGACAGGGAGAAACACTGAAGCTTTCTTT
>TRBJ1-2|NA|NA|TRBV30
CAWSPPRGNYGYTF
TGTGCCTGGAGTCCTCCGCGGGGGAACTATGGCTACACCTTC
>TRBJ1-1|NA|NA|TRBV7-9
CASSPDRHNTEAFF
TGTGCCAGCAGCCCGGACAGACATAACACTGAAGCTTTCTTT
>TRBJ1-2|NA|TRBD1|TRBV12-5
CASGLEQGQGLAYGYTF
TGTGCTAGTGGTTTGGAACAAGGACAGGGCCTCGCCTATGGCTACACCTTC
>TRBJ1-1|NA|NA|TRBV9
CASSVEPGLGTEAFF
TGTGCCAGCAGCGTAGAACCAGGCTTGGGAACTGAAGCTTTCTTT
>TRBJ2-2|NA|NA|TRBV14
CASSQEWAGVTGELFF
TGTGCCAGCAGCCAAGAGTGGGCAGGGGTCACCGGGGAGCTGTTTTTT
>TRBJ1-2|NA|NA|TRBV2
CASSDVYGYTF
TGTGCCAGCAGTGATGTTTATGGCTACACCTTC
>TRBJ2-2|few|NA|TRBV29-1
CSVLRNTGELFF
TGCAGCGTTCTACGCAACACCGGGGAGCTGTTTTTT
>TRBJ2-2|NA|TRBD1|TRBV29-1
CSVGQGTTGELFF
TGCAGCGTTGGACAGGGGACCACCGGGGAGCTGTTTTTT
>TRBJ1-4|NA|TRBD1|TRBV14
CASSQSGQGREKLFF
TGTGCCAGCAGCCAATCGGGACAGGGGAGGGAAAAACTGTTTTTT
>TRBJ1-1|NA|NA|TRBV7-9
CASSLAEVTEAFF
TGTGCCAGCAGCTTAGCGGAGGTCACTGAAGCTTTCTTT
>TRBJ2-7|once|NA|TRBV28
CASSPVAREQYF
TGTGCCAGCAGTCCCGTGGCGAGGGAGCAGTACTTC
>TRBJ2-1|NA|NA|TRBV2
CASSELNEQFF
TGTGCCAGCAGTGAACTCAATGAGCAGTTCTTC
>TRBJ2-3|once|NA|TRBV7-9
CASPVGTDTQYF
TGTGCCAGCCCGGTGGGCACAGATACGCAGTATTTT
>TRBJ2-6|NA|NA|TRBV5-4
CASSPPGPGANVLTF
TGTGCCAGCAGCCCCCCCGGCCCTGGGGCCAACGTCCTGACTTTC
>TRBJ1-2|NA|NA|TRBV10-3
CALNSGVYGYTF
TGTGCCCTTAACTCGGGGGTCTATGGCTACACCTTC
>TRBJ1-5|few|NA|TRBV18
CASSPSGSNQPQHF
TGTGCCAGCTCACCATCGGGTAGCAATCAGCCCCAGCATTTT
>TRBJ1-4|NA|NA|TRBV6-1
CASSDAGFSEKLFF
TGTGCCAGCAGTGACGCGGGGTTTTCTGAAAAACTGTTTTTT
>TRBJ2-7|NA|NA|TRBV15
CATSRAPRSYYYEQYF
TGTGCCACCAGCAGAGCCCCCCGGTCCTATTACTACGAGCAGTACTTC
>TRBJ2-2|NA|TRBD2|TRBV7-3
CASSLSPSGNTGELFF
TGTGCCAGCAGCTTATCCCCTAGCGGGAACACCGGGGAGCTGTTTTTT
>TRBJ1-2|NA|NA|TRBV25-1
CASSEANYGYTF
TGTGCCAGCAGTGAAGCTAACTATGGCTACACCTTC
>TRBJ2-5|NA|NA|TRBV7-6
CASSLGGSGVQETQYF
TGTGCCAGCAGCTTAGGAGGTAGCGGAGTCCAAGAGACCCAGTACTTC
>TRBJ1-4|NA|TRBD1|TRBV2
CASRRDRGPNEKLFF
TGTGCCAGCAGGAGAGACAGGGGCCCTAATGAAAAACTGTTTTTT
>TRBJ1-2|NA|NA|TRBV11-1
CASSGRAYGYTF
TGTGCCAGCAGCGGGCGGGCCTATGGCTACACCTTC
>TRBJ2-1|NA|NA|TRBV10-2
CASSFASDNEQFF
TGCGCCAGCAGTTTCGCCAGCGACAATGAGCAGTTCTTC
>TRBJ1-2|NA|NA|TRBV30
CACNSRDYGYTF
TGTGCCTGCAACTCCCGGGACTATGGCTACACCTTC
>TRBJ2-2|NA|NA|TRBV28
CASSLLTGSGQRELFF
TGTGCCAGCAGTTTATTAACAGGGTCGGGTCAGAGGGAGCTGTTTTTT
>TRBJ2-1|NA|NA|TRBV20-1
CSASRDNEQFF
TGCAGTGCTAGTCGTGACAATGAGCAGTTCTTC
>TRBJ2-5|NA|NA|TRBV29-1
CSVLGEETQYF
TGCAGCGTTTTAGGGGAAGAGACCCAGTACTTC
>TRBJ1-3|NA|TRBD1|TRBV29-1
CSVIRDSNSGNTIYF
TGCAGCGTGATACGGGACAGCAACTCTGGAAACACCATATATTTT
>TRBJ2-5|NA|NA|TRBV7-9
CASRVTGETQYF
TGTGCCAGCAGGGTGACGGGGGAGACCCAGTACTTC
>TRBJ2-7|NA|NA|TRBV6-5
CASSPTRNLTPRQYF
TGTGCCAGCAGTCCTACTAGGAACCTTACTCCAAGGCAGTACTTC
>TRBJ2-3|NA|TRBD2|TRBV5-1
CASSLGSGRAIDTQYF
TGCGCCAGCAGCTTGGGGAGCGGGAGGGCCATAGATACGCAGTATTTT
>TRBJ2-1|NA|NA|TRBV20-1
CSAAYNEQFF
TGCAGTGCTGCGTACAATGAGCAGTTCTTC
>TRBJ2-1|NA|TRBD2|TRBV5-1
CASSLLVLAGVSSYNEQFF
TGCGCCAGCAGCTTGCTTGTACTAGCGGGAGTGAGCTCCTACAATGAGCAGTTCTTC
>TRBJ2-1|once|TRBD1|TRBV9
CASSAGTGNEQFF
TGTGCCAGCAGCGCCGGGACAGGGAATGAGCAGTTCTTC
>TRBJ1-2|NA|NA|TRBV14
CASSQDMQNYGYTF
TGTGCCAGCAGCCAAGATATGCAGAATTATGGCTACACCTTC
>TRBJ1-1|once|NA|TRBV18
CASSLAGGQGKEAFF
TGTGCCAGCTCACTCGCCGGTGGGCAGGGAAAGGAAGCTTTCTTT
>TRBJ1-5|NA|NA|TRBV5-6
CASSLGRGEPQHF
TGTGCCAGCAGCTTGGGTCGTGGGGAGCCCCAGCATTTT
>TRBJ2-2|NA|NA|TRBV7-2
CASTPVLGAYTGELFF
TGTGCCAGCACCCCTGTGTTGGGTGCTTACACCGGGGAGCTGTTTTTT
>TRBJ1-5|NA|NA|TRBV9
CASSDADVSNQPQHF
TGTGCCAGCAGCGACGCCGACGTGAGCAATCAGCCCCAGCATTTT
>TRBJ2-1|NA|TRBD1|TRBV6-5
CASGMTGGRSLQFF
TGTGCCAGCGGTATGACAGGGGGTCGGTCCCTACAGTTCTTC
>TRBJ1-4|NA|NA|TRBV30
CAWRSQGWDKKLFF
TGTGCCTGGAGGTCACAGGGATGGGATAAAAAACTGTTTTTT
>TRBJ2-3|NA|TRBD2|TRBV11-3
CASSPSAGGPDTQYF
TGTGCCAGCAGCCCTAGTGCGGGGGGCCCAGATACGCAGTATTTT
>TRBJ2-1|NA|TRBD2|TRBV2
CASTQGGTSGRAFNEQFF
TGTGCCAGCACCCAAGGGGGGACTAGCGGGAGGGCCTTCAATGAGCAGTTCTTC